The rows below give T cell receptor beta chains drawn from one sample of a study of radiotherapy plus CTLA-4 blockade in lung cancer. Assay: immunoSEQ multiplex PCR; the TCRdb copy retains only in-frame clones and omits some. The repertoire has 75,000 to 95,000 clones, roughly four fifths of them found once; the top ten carry about 25%. Sequenced here: peripheral blood, sampled from a patient treated with radiotherapy plus ipilimumab. The receptors here all came from a human donor with non-small cell lung cancer that progressed on radiotherapy plus ipilimumab. Each CDR3 is given with its conserved first and last residue. Fields, in order: clone size, D gene, J gene, V gene, CDR3 DNA, CDR3 protein. A D gene is named only where the DNA matches it firmly. For some rows the clone size is stated as once, few or many, or as a class when expanded; others skip it.

clone size: NA
D gene: TRBD1
J gene: TRBJ2-2
V gene: TRBV4-2
CDR3 DNA: TGTGCCAGCAGCCAGTTACAGGGGTCGAACACCGGGGAGCTGTTTTTT
CDR3 protein: CASSQLQGSNTGELFF

clone size: once
D gene: TRBD2
J gene: TRBJ2-7
V gene: TRBV27
CDR3 DNA: TGTGCCAGCACCGAAAAGACTAGCGGAGCCTACGAGCAGTACTTC
CDR3 protein: CASTEKTSGAYEQYF

clone size: NA
D gene: NA
J gene: TRBJ2-5
V gene: TRBV4-1
CDR3 DNA: TGCGCCAGCAGCCCGGGACTCCCAGAGACCCAGTACTTC
CDR3 protein: CASSPGLPETQYF

clone size: few
D gene: NA
J gene: TRBJ2-1
V gene: TRBV4-1
CDR3 DNA: TGCGCCAGCAGCGCCCCCTCTAGAGCCAATGAGCAGTTCTTC
CDR3 protein: CASSAPSRANEQFF

clone size: once
D gene: NA
J gene: TRBJ2-5
V gene: TRBV28
CDR3 DNA: TGTGCCAGCAGTTTTGGGGGACTCTCCCAAGAGACCCAGTACTTC
CDR3 protein: CASSFGGLSQETQYF

clone size: NA
D gene: NA
J gene: TRBJ1-3
V gene: TRBV19
CDR3 DNA: TGTGCCAGTAGTATAGATCCCGGAAACACCATATATTTT
CDR3 protein: CASSIDPGNTIYF

clone size: once
D gene: NA
J gene: TRBJ1-2
V gene: TRBV6-1
CDR3 DNA: TGTGCCAGCAGTGAATCCTCGACACGGCGGGTTAAGGACTATGGCTACACCTTC
CDR3 protein: CASSESSTRRVKDYGYTF

clone size: NA
D gene: TRBD1
J gene: TRBJ2-1
V gene: TRBV7-8
CDR3 DNA: TGTGCCAGCAGCGTCAGGGGGAACTCCTACAATGAGCAGTTCTTC
CDR3 protein: CASSVRGNSYNEQFF

clone size: NA
D gene: TRBD2
J gene: TRBJ2-7
V gene: TRBV4-1
CDR3 DNA: TGCGCCAGCAGCCAAGATGACGGGAGGGCCCGGTACGAGCAGTACTTC
CDR3 protein: CASSQDDGRARYEQYF

clone size: NA
D gene: NA
J gene: TRBJ2-1
V gene: TRBV2
CDR3 DNA: TGTGCCAGCAGTGAAGCGGAGGGATTTGAGCAGTTCTTC
CDR3 protein: CASSEAEGFEQFF

clone size: NA
D gene: NA
J gene: TRBJ2-7
V gene: TRBV27
CDR3 DNA: TGTGCCAGCAGTTACACAGGCCTGAGCTCCTACGAGCAGTACTTC
CDR3 protein: CASSYTGLSSYEQYF

clone size: NA
D gene: NA
J gene: TRBJ1-4
V gene: TRBV11-2
CDR3 DNA: TGTGCCAGCAGCTACCGCGGGGGGAATGAAAAACTGTTTTTT
CDR3 protein: CASSYRGGNEKLFF

clone size: once
D gene: TRBD2
J gene: TRBJ2-3
V gene: TRBV30
CDR3 DNA: TGTGCCTGGGGGAGGGGCATGGGAGGGGATACGCAGTATTTT
CDR3 protein: CAWGRGMGGDTQYF

clone size: NA
D gene: NA
J gene: TRBJ1-4
V gene: TRBV7-8
CDR3 DNA: TGTGCCAGCAGCGGTCGGTTCGGTGTTTCAACTAATGAAAAACTGTTTTTT
CDR3 protein: CASSGRFGVSTNEKLFF

clone size: NA
D gene: NA
J gene: TRBJ2-1
V gene: TRBV28
CDR3 DNA: TGTGCCAGCAGCCACGTGAGTGAGCAGTTCTTC
CDR3 protein: CASSHVSEQFF

clone size: NA
D gene: NA
J gene: TRBJ2-1
V gene: TRBV9
CDR3 DNA: TGTGCCAGCAGCGTAGGGCATTCCGTGAGGAATGAGCAGTTCTTC
CDR3 protein: CASSVGHSVRNEQFF

clone size: NA
D gene: NA
J gene: TRBJ2-3
V gene: TRBV6-5
CDR3 DNA: TGTGCCAGCATTGGATCCTTCACAGATACGCAGTATTTT
CDR3 protein: CASIGSFTDTQYF

clone size: NA
D gene: NA
J gene: TRBJ2-1
V gene: TRBV11-2
CDR3 DNA: TGTGCCAGCAGCTTAGGTGGGGAGCAGTTCTTC
CDR3 protein: CASSLGGEQFF

clone size: few
D gene: NA
J gene: TRBJ2-3
V gene: TRBV6-6
CDR3 DNA: TGTGCCAGTACGGCGACTAGGAGCACAGATACGCAGTATTTT
CDR3 protein: CASTATRSTDTQYF

clone size: NA
D gene: TRBD1
J gene: TRBJ2-3
V gene: TRBV9
CDR3 DNA: TGTGCCAGCAGCGTAGTCGTCCGGACAGGGGGCGCAGATACGCAGTATTTT
CDR3 protein: CASSVVVRTGGADTQYF

clone size: NA
D gene: NA
J gene: TRBJ2-5
V gene: TRBV7-2
CDR3 DNA: TGTGCCAGCAGCTTTGGACTGAGGGGGGAGACCCAGTACTTC
CDR3 protein: CASSFGLRGETQYF

clone size: NA
D gene: TRBD2
J gene: TRBJ2-3
V gene: TRBV15
CDR3 DNA: TGTGCCACCAGCCCCGAGGCCGGGACTATCACAGATACGCAGTATTTT
CDR3 protein: CATSPEAGTITDTQYF

clone size: few
D gene: TRBD1
J gene: TRBJ1-1
V gene: TRBV7-2
CDR3 DNA: TGTGCCAGCAGCCTCATAGGACAGGGAGGATCTGAAGCTTTCTTT
CDR3 protein: CASSLIGQGGSEAFF

clone size: NA
D gene: NA
J gene: TRBJ2-2
V gene: TRBV5-1
CDR3 DNA: TGCGCCAGCAGTGCGGACGGGTGGGACACCGGGGAGCTGTTTTTT
CDR3 protein: CASSADGWDTGELFF

clone size: NA
D gene: NA
J gene: TRBJ2-2
V gene: TRBV11-3
CDR3 DNA: TGTGCCAGTGGGAGATTCACCGGGGAGCTGTTTTTT
CDR3 protein: CASGRFTGELFF

clone size: NA
D gene: NA
J gene: TRBJ1-2
V gene: TRBV30
CDR3 DNA: TGTGCCTGGAGGGAAGGGGTAGGAGCTAACTATGGCTACACCTTC
CDR3 protein: CAWREGVGANYGYTF

clone size: NA
D gene: TRBD2
J gene: TRBJ2-3
V gene: TRBV28
CDR3 DNA: TGTGCCAGCAGTGGACTAGCGGGAACGGGGAGATTTGATACGCAGTATTTT
CDR3 protein: CASSGLAGTGRFDTQYF

clone size: NA
D gene: NA
J gene: TRBJ1-5
V gene: TRBV5-6
CDR3 DNA: TGTGCCAGCAGCACACGGGTTCCCAATCAGCCCCAGCATTTT
CDR3 protein: CASSTRVPNQPQHF

clone size: NA
D gene: NA
J gene: TRBJ2-3
V gene: TRBV27
CDR3 DNA: TGTGCCAGCAGCCTACAGGGAGATACGCAGTATTTT
CDR3 protein: CASSLQGDTQYF

clone size: NA
D gene: NA
J gene: TRBJ2-3
V gene: TRBV6-5
CDR3 DNA: TGTGCCAGCAGTATGAATGCGGGCTCAGATACGCAGTATTTT
CDR3 protein: CASSMNAGSDTQYF

clone size: NA
D gene: TRBD1
J gene: TRBJ1-2
V gene: TRBV6-5
CDR3 DNA: TGTGCCAGCAGTTACCGGGACAGGACCTATGGCTACACCTTC
CDR3 protein: CASSYRDRTYGYTF

clone size: NA
D gene: NA
J gene: TRBJ1-3
V gene: TRBV11-2
CDR3 DNA: TGTGCCAGCAGCAAGGGACAACCGAGTGGAAACACCATATATTTT
CDR3 protein: CASSKGQPSGNTIYF

clone size: NA
D gene: TRBD1
J gene: TRBJ2-7
V gene: TRBV28
CDR3 DNA: TGTGCCAGCAGTCTCCCGAGACAGGGGACCTACGAGCAGTACTTC
CDR3 protein: CASSLPRQGTYEQYF

clone size: once
D gene: TRBD2
J gene: TRBJ2-3
V gene: TRBV5-1
CDR3 DNA: TGCGCCAGCAGCTTGGCCGGACTAGCCAGAGGAACAGATACGCAGTATTTT
CDR3 protein: CASSLAGLARGTDTQYF

clone size: NA
D gene: NA
J gene: TRBJ2-4
V gene: TRBV19
CDR3 DNA: TGTGCCAGTAGTATTTTAGGGTTCGAAAACATTCAGTACTTC
CDR3 protein: CASSILGFENIQYF

clone size: NA
D gene: TRBD2
J gene: TRBJ2-1
V gene: TRBV28
CDR3 DNA: TGTGCCAGCACCCCCGGGACTAGGATGAATGAGCAGTTCTTC
CDR3 protein: CASTPGTRMNEQFF

clone size: NA
D gene: NA
J gene: TRBJ2-3
V gene: TRBV28
CDR3 DNA: TGTGCCAGCAGTTTAACCCCGGGACTGAAAAGCTATACGCAGTATTTT
CDR3 protein: CASSLTPGLKSYTQYF

clone size: NA
D gene: TRBD2
J gene: TRBJ2-4
V gene: TRBV11-2
CDR3 DNA: TGTGCCAGCAGCTCGACCCCGGGGGGGGCTGGCATTCAGTACTTC
CDR3 protein: CASSSTPGGAGIQYF

clone size: NA
D gene: NA
J gene: TRBJ2-1
V gene: TRBV29-1
CDR3 DNA: TGCAGCGTTGAGAGGGAGTCGCTATACAATGAGCAGTTCTTC
CDR3 protein: CSVERESLYNEQFF